One and the same sample provided the 27 T cell receptor beta chains below, sequenced in a study of blood T cell repertoires in COVID-19. Sequenced by immunoSEQ multiplex PCR; TCRdb stores in-frame clones only, minus some. Found here are about 140,000 clones, about 88% of them singletons; the top ten hold approximately 2.5%. Sequenced material: peripheral blood. Receptors originate from a human donor with COVID-19, enrolled during active disease. The donor label of this sample is uncertain.

This sequence joins TRBV4-1 and TRBJ1-3; D unresolved. The CDR3 length is 15 residues. V dropped 4 bases and J dropped 8 bases, with 18 bases sitting between them. Germline V gene lookup returns CDR1 MGHRA and CDR2 YSYEKL. Here the CDR3 reads CASSRLPGARDTIYF. The CDR3 coding sequence is TGCGCCAGCAGCCGGCTCCCGGGAGCCCGGGACACCATATATTTT.

This chain links TRBV4-2 with TRBJ1-2; 7 nucleotides match TRBD1. The ends lost 2 bases at V and 8 bases at J; junction bases unmatched: 5. The germline V gene has CDR1 LGHNA and CDR2 YNFKEQ. The CDR3 length is 13 residues. CDR3 sequence: CASSQPTGRGYTF. CDR3 nucleotide sequence: TGTGCCAGCAGCCAACCGACAGGGCGAGGCTACACCTTC.

The J gene is TRBJ2-5, the V gene TRBV6-2 or TRBV6-3; the match to TRBD2 covers 14 bases. The V and J ends lost 2 bases and 3 bases, in that order; junction bases with no gene match: 14. In germline, CDR1 is MNHEY, CDR2 SVGEGT. The CDR3 contains 20 residues. The CDR3 spells CASSYPPLRLAGGNKETQYF. The CDR3 region has the DNA TGTGCCAGCAGTTACCCGCCATTGAGACTAGCGGGGGGGAACAAAGAGACCCAGTACTTC.

V gene TRBV29-1 combines with J gene TRBJ2-1; 7 positions match TRBD1. The ends lost 3 bases at V and 0 bases at J; junction bases unmatched: 11. Germline V gene data show CDR1 as SQVTM and CDR2 as ANQGSEA. CDR3 size: 17 residues. In DNA form, the CDR3 reads TGCAGCGTTGAGGTTGGTGGACAGGTCCGCTCCTACAATGAGCAGTTCTTC. This codes for CSVEVGGQVRSYNEQFF.

The chain links TRBV4-1 to TRBJ2-7; the match to TRBD1 covers 12 bases. Germline CDR1 is MGHRA and CDR2 is YSYEKL. This CDR3 is 15 amino acids long. V lost 4 bases and J lost 6; bases outside the gene matches: 7. Here the CDR3 reads CASSLHPGQGAEQYF. Here the CDR3 DNA reads TGCGCCAGCAGCCTTCACCCGGGACAGGGGGCCGAGCAGTACTTC.

The V call is TRBV5-1, the J call TRBJ2-7, with a weak D call TRBD2 (5 bases). CDR3 length: 15 residues. Trimming pared 0 bases from V and 2 bases from J, leaving 12 bases between. Germline V lookup: CDR1 SGHRS, CDR2 YFSETQ. CDR3 sequence reads: CASSLDGERPYEQYF. The CDR3 DNA reads as TGCGCCAGCAGCTTGGATGGGGAGAGACCCTACGAGCAGTACTTC.

A single count supports this clone. V gene TRBV10-1 combines with J gene TRBJ2-2; 10 bases map to TRBD2. The germline CDR1 and CDR2 sequences are WNHNN and SYGVQD (reference sequence). The CDR3 covers 15 residues. Germline trimming cut 8 bases from V and 0 bases from J; bases unmatched to any gene: 3. The CDR3 coding sequence is TGCGCCAGCTCAGCGGGGGGGGCGAACACCGGGGAGCTGTTTTTT. Protein product: CASSAGGANTGELFF.

The chain combines TRBV6-6 with TRBJ2-6; the match to TRBD1 covers 7 bases. Germline-derived CDR1 and CDR2 are MNHNY and SVGAGI (reference sequence). The CDR3 length is 15 residues. The V gene end was trimmed by 6 bases and the J gene end by 4 bases; junction bases not matched to a gene: 6. The CDR3 DNA reads as TGTGCCAGCAGCAAAACAGGGGTCGGGGCCAACGTCCTGACTTTC. It is translated as CASSKTGVGANVLTF.

This clone was detected a few times. V is TRBV10-2 and J is TRBJ1-6; tentative D call: TRBD1 (6 bases). The CDR3 contains 15 residues. The germline V and J ends were trimmed by 3 bases and 4 bases, with 10 bases remaining between them. Germline V gene lookup returns CDR1 WSHSY and CDR2 SAAADI. CDR3 sequence: CASSDFQGYNSPLHF. DNA for the CDR3: TGCGCCAGCAGTGACTTCCAGGGGTATAATTCACCCCTCCACTTT.

The CDR3 DNA is TGTGCCAGCAGCTTACACAGAATGAACACTGAAGCTTTCTTT. Translation gives CASSLHRMNTEAFF. V and J are TRBV11-1 and TRBJ1-1; the D is unclear. The CDR3 totals 14 residues. Germline CDR1 SGHAT, CDR2 FQDESV (reference sequence). V lost 2 bases and J 0 bases, leaving 7 bases between the germline ends.

The gene calls are TRBV3-1 (or the pseudogene TRBV3-2) and TRBJ1-2, with TRBD1 identical over 9 bases. V lost 2 bases, J lost 5 bases, and 3 bases stayed unmatched. Germline V gives CDR1 LGHDT, CDR2 YNNKEL (reference sequence). There are 14 residues in the CDR3. The CDR3 protein is CASSQRDRGYGYTF. CDR3 nucleotides: TGTGCCAGCAGCCAACGCGACAGGGGGTATGGCTACACCTTC.

The chain uses TRBV5-1 and TRBJ1-1; 8 bases line up with TRBD1. The length of the CDR3 is 14 residues. Germline lookup yields CDR1 SGHRS and CDR2 YFSETQ. Trimming removed 0 bases from V and 6 bases from J; junction bases left unmatched: 4. The CDR3 nucleotides read TGCGCCAGCAGCTTGGCAGGGGGCCTGGCTGAAGCTTTCTTT. Translating gives CASSLAGGLAEAFF.

V usage is TRBV3-1 (or the pseudogene TRBV3-2) and J usage is TRBJ2-1; perhaps TRBD2 as D (5 bases). This CDR3 spans 16 amino acids. CDR1 is LGHDT and CDR2 is YNNKEL in the germline V gene (reference sequence). The V end lost 5 bases, the J end lost 6 bases, and 20 bases lay between the germline ends. CDR3 sequence (DNA): TGTGCCAGCAGCACCACCGACTACCCTTTTGCCAATGAGCAGTTCTTC. Translating gives CASSTTDYPFANEQFF.

This chain joins TRBV4-1 and TRBJ2-2; TRBD1 matches 11 bases. CDR3 length: 17 residues. Trimming cost V 5 bases and J 5 bases; bases outside gene matches: 10. Germline V lookup: CDR1 MGHRA, CDR2 YSYEKL. CDR3 DNA sequence: TGCGCCAGCAGCTTCCGGACAGGGGGCTTGAGTACCGGGGAGCTGTTTTTT. Translating it yields CASSFRTGGLSTGELFF.

The chain uses TRBV6-4 and TRBJ1-2; no definite D call. The ends were cut back, 2 bases at V and 8 bases at J, with 12 bases in the middle. This CDR3 has 13 residues. Germline values: CDR1 MRHNA, CDR2 SNTAGT. The CDR3 DNA is TGTGCCAGCAGTGACAGGCGAGGCCAAGGCTACACCTTC. Its protein is CASSDRRGQGYTF.

The rearrangement links TRBV19 to TRBJ1-5, with D perhaps matching TRBD1 (6 bases). With 4 bases removed from V and 1 base from J, the gap between germline ends came to 11 bases. Germline CDR1 is LNHDA and CDR2 is SQIVND (reference sequence). The CDR3 length is 15 residues. The CDR3: CASSTERGSNQPQHF. The CDR3 DNA reads TGTGCCAGTAGTACCGAGAGGGGGAGCAATCAGCCCCAGCATTTT.

The rearrangement links TRBV24-1 to TRBJ2-6, with 8 bases aligning to TRBD2. Trimming removed 4 bases from V and 4 bases from J; junction bases left unmatched: 8. This CDR3 has 17 amino acids. From germline, CDR1 is KGHDR and CDR2 SFDVKD. Here the CDR3 reads CATSESTGGGGANVLTF. CDR3 DNA sequence: TGTGCCACCAGTGAGTCGACGGGAGGGGGAGGGGCCAACGTCCTGACTTTC.

The gene calls are TRBV28 and TRBJ1-4; D uncertain. The CDR3 sequence is 14 residues long. With 1 base removed from V and 8 bases from J, the gap between germline ends came to 11 bases. Germline V CDR1 and CDR2: MDHEN, SYDVKM. In DNA, the CDR3 is TGTGCCAGCAGTTTATCGGGAGGACGAGAAAAACTGTTTTTT. Protein product: CASSLSGGREKLFF.

The V gene is TRBV11-3, the J gene TRBJ1-1, with TRBD1 identical over 7 bases. The CDR3 loop spans 14 amino acids. V shed 7 bases, J shed 3 bases, and the junction held 8 bases outside the gene matches. Germline V gene lookup returns CDR1 SGHNT and CDR2 YENEEA. The DNA of the CDR3 is TGTGCCAGCATCCACAGGGGAGGCGACACTGAAGCTTTCTTT. It yields the protein CASIHRGGDTEAFF.

The rearrangement uses TRBV2 and TRBJ1-5; D may be TRBD1 (5 bases). There are 14 residues in the CDR3. The germline V gene has CDR1 SNHLY and CDR2 FYNNEI. Trimming took 4 bases from V and 7 from J, leaving 14 bases between them. Written as DNA, the CDR3 is TGTGCCAGCAGTGTGCGGCAGGGTGGGCAGCCCCAGCATTTT. Translated, it gives CASSVRQGGQPQHF.

The gene calls are TRBV28 and TRBJ1-2, with TRBD1 identical over 8 bases. Germline V lookup: CDR1 MDHEN, CDR2 SYDVKM. The trim removed 5 bases at V and 4 bases at J, leaving 9 bases unmatched. This CDR3 is built from 15 residues. In DNA form, the CDR3 reads TGTGCCAGCAGTGTCTATGACAGGGGCCTCTATGGCTACACCTTC. Residues: CASSVYDRGLYGYTF.

This chain connects TRBV6-6 to TRBJ2-7, with 10 bases matching TRBD1. CDR3 length: 14 amino acids. After removal of 6 bases from V and 4 bases from J, the junction contained 6 bases not matched to a gene. Germline V lookup: CDR1 MNHNY, CDR2 SVGAGI (reference sequence). The CDR3 is CASRPRQGAYEQYF. Here the CDR3 DNA reads TGTGCCAGCAGGCCACGACAGGGGGCGTACGAGCAGTACTTC.

This clone was found a few times. The chain couples TRBV19 to TRBJ2-3; 12 bases map to TRBD1. The J segment lost 1 base and the V segment lost 11 bases, leaving 7 bases of the junction unmatched. CDR1 and CDR2 (germline): LNHDA, SQIVND (reference sequence). The length of the CDR3 is 15 residues. The CDR3 is CASRDRGQGTDTQYF. The CDR3 DNA sequence: TGTGCCTCAAGGGACAGGGGGCAGGGCACAGATACGCAGTATTTT.

The rearrangement uses TRBV6-5 and TRBJ2-5, with D possibly matching TRBD2 (5 bases). Trimming removed 4 bases at V and 2 bases at J, with 14 bases between. Germline loops: CDR1 MNHEY, CDR2 SVGAGI. CDR3 length: 15 amino acids. CDR3 DNA sequence: TGTGCCAGCAGTTGGAGTGGGGAGATTCAAGAGACCCAGTACTTC. It yields the protein CASSWSGEIQETQYF.

A single count supports this clone. The CDR3 here is CAWSQGLITMATEAFF. The CDR3 coding sequence is TGTGCCTGGAGCCAGGGGTTAATTACGATGGCCACTGAAGCTTTCTTT. V usage is TRBV30 and J usage is TRBJ1-1; a possible D gene is TRBD1 (6 bases). With 3 bases removed from V and 4 bases from J, the gap between germline ends came to 21 bases. This CDR3 comprises 16 residues. Germline values: CDR1 GTSNPN, CDR2 SVGIG (reference sequence).

The rearrangement joins TRBV9 to TRBJ2-2, with D possibly TRBD1 on 5 matching bases. From germline, CDR1 is SGDLS and CDR2 YYNGEE. CDR3 size: 13 residues. The ends were cut back, 4 bases at V and 7 bases at J, with 11 bases in the middle. The CDR3 DNA follows: TGTGCCAGCAGCCCCCGTAGGGGCGGGGAGCTGTTTTTT. This gives the protein CASSPRRGGELFF.

This chain joins TRBV7-2 and TRBJ1-3; D is unresolved. V lost 5 bases to trimming and J lost 2 bases, with 7 bases between them. The length of the CDR3 is 13 residues. Per germline, CDR1 SGHTA and CDR2 FQGNSA. The CDR3 region is CASSVGPGNTIYF. The CDR3 coding sequence is TGTGCCAGCAGCGTGGGCCCTGGAAACACCATATATTTT. The entire variable domain, with the rest obtained from reference TRBV7-2 and TRBJ1-3, is as follows: GAGVSQSPSNKVTEKGKDVELRCDPISGHTALYWYRQSLGQGLEFLIYFQGNSAPDKSGLPSDRFSAERTGGSVSTLTIQRTQQEDSAVYLCASSVGPGNTIYFGEGSWLTVV.